This T cell receptor beta chain was obtained from a study of blood T cell repertoires in COVID-19. At the level of the study: Spain, Italy and the United States supplied samples that represented acute and convalescent COVID-19. Nucleic acid was either cDNA or gDNA, and it came from T cells, B-cell-depleted T cells, or PBMCs.

Germline lookup yields CDR1 MDHEN and CDR2 SYDVKM. V was pared by 8 bases and J by 0 bases, with 3 bases of the junction left unmatched. The CDR3 loop spans 13 amino acids. This clone has only one observation. In the source study's methods: From reference gene primer amplification, estimates of nucleated cell counts were derived. Profiled with immunoSEQ multiplex PCR; TCRdb holds only in-frame clones, not every one. V and J calls and clone size are those listed in that table; D and trimming were worked out from the DNA. The data contain about 170,000 clones, 88% of them singletons. The sequence came from a man in his fifties who had recovered from COVID-19. This chain uses TRBV28 with TRBJ1-1, with TRBD1 matching over 7 bases. The specimen was peripheral blood. The CDR3 bases are TGTGCCAGCTTAGACAGGGTGAACACTGAAGCTTTCTTT. It encodes CASLDRVNTEAFF.